The clone carrying this T cell receptor (beta chain) was found once. The data originate from a study of blood T cell repertoires in COVID-19. Study overall: COVID-19 samples, acute and convalescent, were from the United States, Italy and Spain. PBMCs, B-cell-depleted T cells, or T cells were the source of the cDNA or gDNA that made up the material.

Original handling: Estimation of nucleated cell counts relied on the amplification of reference gene primers. The data were produced by immunoSEQ multiplex PCR, yet TCRdb's version contains in-frame clones alone and is incomplete. The DNA gave D and trimming, while V, J and clone size come from that table. Counted here are about 190,000 clones, around nine tenths occurring once; the ten biggest clones make up under 2.5%. CDR1 MNHEY and CDR2 SMNVEV come from the germline V gene (reference sequence). This CDR3 has 13 residues. V lost 2 bases, J lost 4 bases, and 6 bases lay in between. Sequencing was done on a sample of peripheral blood. V and J are TRBV27 and TRBJ1-5; TRBD1 is a possible D gene (6 bases). This sequence was found in a man between 65 and 85 years old with active or convalescent COVID-19. CDR3 region: CASSLTGNQPQHF. DNA for the CDR3: TGTGCCAGCAGTTTAACAGGGAATCAGCCCCAGCATTTT.